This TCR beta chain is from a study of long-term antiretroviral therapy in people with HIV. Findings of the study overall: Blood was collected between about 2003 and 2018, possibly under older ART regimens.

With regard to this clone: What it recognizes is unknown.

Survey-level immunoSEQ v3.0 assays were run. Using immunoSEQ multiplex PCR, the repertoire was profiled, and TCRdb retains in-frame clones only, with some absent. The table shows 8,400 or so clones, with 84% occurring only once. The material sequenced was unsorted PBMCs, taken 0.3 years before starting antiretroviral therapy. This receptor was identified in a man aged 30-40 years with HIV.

In DNA, the CDR3 is TGTGCCAGCAGTTACCTTGCTAGGGAGACCCAGTACTTC. Translation gives CASSYLARETQYF. This rearrangement joins TRBV6-6 to TRBJ2-5, with D hard to call. V shed 2 bases and J shed 5 bases, with 9 bases lying between them. Germline loops: CDR1 MNHNY, CDR2 SVGAGI (reference sequence). This CDR3 has 13 amino acids.